This paragraph covers one TCR beta chain sequence. Antigen specificity is unknown. This record belongs to a study of post-analysis software for immune sequencing data. Prepared TCR beta cDNA libraries contained unique molecular identifiers. TCRdb ran MiXCR on the PCR reads and lists one entry per CDR3 protein. The sample includes 650,000 to 850,000 distinct CDR3 sequences, under 70% of them seen just once. V shed 6 bases and J shed 10 bases, with 25 bases lying between them. The CDR3 has 16 residues. The germline V gene has CDR1 SNHLY and CDR2 FYNNEI. General study results and limits: Batch-matched samples strongly co-clustered by F measure. TRBV5-6, TRBV5-1 and TRBV20-1 were among 4 or 5 TRBV segments more frequent in patients than controls.

The sequence derives from a girl aged 5-17 years with multiple sclerosis. The sample taken for sequencing was blood. The rearrangement links TRBV2 to TRBJ2-1; weak D call: TRBD2 (5 bases). The CDR3 nucleotides are TGTGCCAGCAGCTTGATGCCAGGAGGTTCTACCTGGGAGCAGTTCTTC. Translation gives CASSLMPGGSTWEQFF.